The 7 T cell receptor beta chains listed next were all sequenced from one sample in a study of T cells in Graves' hyperthyroidism and ophthalmopathy. RNA transcripts served as the template for amplifying TCR beta CDR3 regions. Initially, a first-round RT-PCR of the TCR CDR3 employed the HTBI primer set. MiXCR was run by TCRdb on the multiplex PCR reads, yielding one entry per CDR3 protein. The sample lists under 350,000 distinct CDR3 sequences, 13% occurring once. Sequencing used blood. Every receptor here comes from a woman younger than 45 with Graves' hyperthyroidism that later progressed to Graves' ophthalmopathy.

This chain uses TRBV7-2 with TRBJ1-4; the D gene is possibly TRBD1 (6 bases). This CDR3 contains 15 residues. Deletions cut 5 bases from V and 2 bases from J, with 12 bases between. Germline CDR1 is SGHTA and CDR2 is FQGNSA. The CDR3 loop is CASSAQGLTNEKLFF. The CDR3 DNA is TGTGCCAGCAGCGCACAGGGTTTGACTAATGAAAAACTGTTTTTT.

This clonotype has ten or more counts. The chain combines TRBV2 with TRBJ2-4; 8 bases align to TRBD2. The J segment lost 0 bases and the V segment lost 9 bases, leaving 7 bases of the junction unmatched. This CDR3 is built from 15 residues. Germline V gives CDR1 SNHLY, CDR2 FYNNEI. CDR3 residues: CASSREGLAKNIQYF. Here the CDR3 DNA reads TGTGCCAGTTCTCGGGAGGGACTAGCCAAAAACATTCAGTACTTC.

The V call is TRBV4-1, the J call TRBJ2-7; tentative D call: TRBD1 (6 bases). Trimming cost V 3 bases and J 1 base, with 10 bases left between them. CDR3 length: 14 residues. The V gene's germline CDR1 is MGHRA and CDR2 YSYEKL. The CDR3 loop is CASSQTGLSYEQYF. The DNA of the CDR3 is TGCGCCAGCAGCCAGACAGGCCTATCCTACGAGCAGTACTTC.

The chain is built from TRBV19 and TRBJ2-1, with 10 bases matching TRBD2. CDR1 is LNHDA and CDR2 is SQIVND in the germline V gene (reference sequence). This CDR3 spans 13 amino acids. The CDR3 loop is CATWTSGDNEQFF. The DNA of the CDR3 is TGTGCGACTTGGACTAGCGGCGACAATGAGCAGTTCTTC.

In its sample, this clonotype was seen many times. The genes are TRBV28 and TRBJ1-4; a possible D gene is TRBD1 (5 bases). The V end lost 2 bases, the J end lost 2 bases, and 12 bases lay between the germline ends. The CDR3 is 16 residues long. Germline values: CDR1 MDHEN, CDR2 SYDVKM. CDR3 loop: CASSLEQAGTNEKLFF. CDR3 coding DNA: TGTGCCAGCAGTTTAGAACAGGCCGGTACTAATGAAAAACTGTTTTTT.

This clonotype was observed many times. The chain recombines TRBV20-1 with TRBJ2-1, with 13 bases aligning to TRBD2. Germline trimming cut 3 bases from V and 1 base from J; bases unmatched to any gene: 3. This CDR3 contains 16 residues. CDR1 is DFQATT and CDR2 is SNEGSKA in the germline V gene (reference sequence). The CDR3 nucleotides are TGCAGTGCTAGCGGGGGACTAGCGGGATCCTACAATGAGCAGTTCTTC. Its translation is CSASGGLAGSYNEQFF.

This clonotype came up many times. The chain joins TRBV20-1 to TRBJ2-1, with 7 bases aligning to TRBD2. Germline V gene lookup returns CDR1 DFQATT and CDR2 SNEGSKA (reference sequence). The trim removed 5 bases at V and 7 bases at J, leaving 5 bases unmatched. This CDR3 contains 12 residues. The CDR3 loop reads CSARGSRNEQFF. CDR3 sequence (DNA): TGCAGTGCTCGCGGGAGTCGGAATGAGCAGTTCTTC.